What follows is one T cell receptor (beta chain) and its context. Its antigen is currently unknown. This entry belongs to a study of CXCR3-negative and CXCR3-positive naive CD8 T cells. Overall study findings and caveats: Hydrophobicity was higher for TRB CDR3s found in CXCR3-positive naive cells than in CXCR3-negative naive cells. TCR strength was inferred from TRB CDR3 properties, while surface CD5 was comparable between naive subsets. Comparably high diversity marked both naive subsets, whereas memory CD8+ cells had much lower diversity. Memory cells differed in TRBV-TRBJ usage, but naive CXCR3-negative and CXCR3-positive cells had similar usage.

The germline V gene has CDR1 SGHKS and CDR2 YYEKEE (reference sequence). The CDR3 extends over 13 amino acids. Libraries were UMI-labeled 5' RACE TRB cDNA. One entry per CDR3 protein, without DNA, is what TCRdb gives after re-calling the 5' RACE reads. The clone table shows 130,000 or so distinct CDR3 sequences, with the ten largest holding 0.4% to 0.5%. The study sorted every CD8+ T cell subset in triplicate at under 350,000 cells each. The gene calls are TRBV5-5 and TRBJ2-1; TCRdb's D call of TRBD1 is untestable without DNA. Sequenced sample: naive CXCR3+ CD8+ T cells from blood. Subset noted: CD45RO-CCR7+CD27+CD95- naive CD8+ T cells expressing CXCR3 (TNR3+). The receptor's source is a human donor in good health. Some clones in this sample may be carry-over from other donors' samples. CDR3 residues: CASSWGQYNEQFF.